This is a list of T cell receptor beta chains from one sample in a study of blood T cell repertoires in COVID-19. Generated by immunoSEQ multiplex PCR, the TCRdb table keeps only in-frame clones and is missing some. The repertoire consists of approximately 200,000 clones, with 70% to 80% occurring once and the leading ten covering around 5.9%. The sequencing sample was made of peripheral blood. These receptors were collected from a woman aged 40 to 50 with COVID-19, enrolled during active disease. The CDR3 runs from the conserved cysteine through the conserved F or W. The D gene is left open where the match is weak. Where a row states a size, it is once, few, many or the class of an expanded clone; other rows omit it.

d_gene: -; j_gene: TRBJ2-7; abundance: -; v_gene: TRBV7-2; len: 15; CDR3aa: CASSLTIVSSGEQYF; CDR3nt: TGTGCCAGCAGCCTCACCATAGTCTCTTCGGGCGAGCAGTACTTC
d_gene: -; j_gene: TRBJ2-1; abundance: -; v_gene: TRBV10-3; len: 14; CDR3aa: CAIRPGGGGDEQFF; CDR3nt: TGTGCCATCAGGCCAGGTGGGGGCGGTGATGAGCAGTTCTTC
d_gene: -; j_gene: TRBJ2-4; abundance: once; v_gene: TRBV19; len: 14; CDR3aa: CASSPLTLLNVQYF; CDR3nt: TGTGCCAGTAGCCCCCTGACATTGCTAAACGTTCAGTACTTC
d_gene: -; j_gene: TRBJ1-2; abundance: -; v_gene: TRBV6-5; len: 15; CDR3aa: CASSYSPGSNYGYTF; CDR3nt: TGTGCCAGCAGTTACTCCCCGGGGTCTAACTATGGCTACACCTTC
d_gene: TRBD2; j_gene: TRBJ2-1; abundance: -; v_gene: TRBV19; len: 16; CDR3aa: CASSIFSGRAVDEQFF; CDR3nt: TGTGCCAGTAGTATATTTAGCGGGAGGGCCGTGGATGAGCAGTTCTTC
d_gene: -; j_gene: TRBJ2-3; abundance: -; v_gene: TRBV5-1; len: 15; CDR3aa: CASSVQGQPTDTQYF; CDR3nt: TGCGCCAGCAGCGTTCAAGGACAGCCCACAGATACGCAGTATTTT
d_gene: -; j_gene: TRBJ2-1; abundance: -; v_gene: TRBV2; len: 12; CDR3aa: CASSTGQNEQFF; CDR3nt: TGTGCCAGCAGCACAGGGCAGAATGAGCAGTTCTTC
d_gene: -; j_gene: TRBJ2-7; abundance: -; v_gene: TRBV27; len: 13; CDR3aa: CASSLSRAHEQYF; CDR3nt: TGTGCCAGCAGTTTATCCAGGGCCCACGAGCAGTACTTC
d_gene: TRBD1; j_gene: TRBJ1-1; abundance: -; v_gene: TRBV18; len: 12; CDR3aa: CASRTGDTEAFF; CDR3nt: TGTGCCAGCCGGACAGGGGACACTGAAGCTTTCTTT
d_gene: TRBD2; j_gene: TRBJ2-5; abundance: -; v_gene: TRBV6-6; len: 18; CDR3aa: CASSPPLSRAGGLMAQYF; CDR3nt: TGTGCCAGCAGTCCACCCCTTAGCCGGGCGGGAGGCCTGATGGCCCAGTACTTC
d_gene: -; j_gene: TRBJ1-4; abundance: -; v_gene: TRBV19; len: 15; CDR3aa: CASSRGTRTNEKLFF; CDR3nt: TGTGCCAGTAGTAGGGGCACGAGGACTAATGAAAAACTGTTTTTT
d_gene: -; j_gene: TRBJ1-5; abundance: -; v_gene: TRBV15; len: 14; CDR3aa: CATSKQASNQPQHF; CDR3nt: TGTGCCACCTCAAAACAGGCTAGCAATCAGCCCCAGCATTTT
d_gene: TRBD2; j_gene: TRBJ2-1; abundance: -; v_gene: TRBV29-1; len: 14; CDR3aa: CSVEAGGLRYEQFF; CDR3nt: TGCAGCGTTGAGGCGGGAGGGCTCAGATATGAGCAGTTCTTC
d_gene: -; j_gene: TRBJ2-3; abundance: few; v_gene: TRBV6-4; len: 12; CDR3aa: CASRADGGTQYF; CDR3nt: TGTGCCAGCAGGGCAGACGGAGGTACGCAGTATTTT
d_gene: -; j_gene: TRBJ1-6; abundance: -; v_gene: TRBV6-4; len: 19; CDR3aa: CARSKSGVPRGLYNSPLHF; CDR3nt: TGTGCCAGATCCAAATCAGGCGTCCCCCGAGGGCTTTATAATTCACCCCTCCACTTT
d_gene: TRBD2; j_gene: TRBJ2-1; abundance: -; v_gene: TRBV5-6; len: 17; CDR3aa: CASSLGWGTSDVGEQFF; CDR3nt: TGTGCCAGCAGCTTGGGGTGGGGGACTAGCGATGTGGGTGAGCAGTTCTTC
d_gene: -; j_gene: TRBJ2-6; abundance: few; v_gene: TRBV27; len: 14; CDR3aa: CASSFSSGANVLTF; CDR3nt: TGTGCCAGCAGTTTCAGCTCTGGGGCCAACGTCCTGACTTTC
d_gene: -; j_gene: TRBJ1-2; abundance: -; v_gene: TRBV6-5; len: 14; CDR3aa: CASSYSSHNYGYTF; CDR3nt: TGTGCCAGCAGTTACTCTTCCCATAACTATGGCTACACCTTC
d_gene: TRBD1; j_gene: TRBJ1-3; abundance: -; v_gene: TRBV30; len: 13; CDR3aa: CASTGGSGNTIYF; CDR3nt: TGTGCCTCAACAGGGGGCTCTGGAAACACCATATATTTT
d_gene: -; j_gene: TRBJ2-4; abundance: -; v_gene: TRBV19; len: 15; CDR3aa: CASSISGVNKNIQYF; CDR3nt: TGTGCCAGTAGTATTTCAGGGGTGAACAAAAACATTCAGTACTTC
d_gene: -; j_gene: TRBJ2-4; abundance: -; v_gene: TRBV2; len: 15; CDR3aa: CASSEEYSDTNIQYF; CDR3nt: TGTGCCAGCAGTGAAGAGTACTCCGATACGAACATTCAGTACTTC
d_gene: TRBD2; j_gene: TRBJ2-1; abundance: -; v_gene: TRBV9; len: 16; CDR3aa: CASSVGLAGVYNEQFF; CDR3nt: TGTGCCAGCAGCGTAGGACTAGCGGGAGTCTACAATGAGCAGTTCTTC
d_gene: -; j_gene: TRBJ2-1; abundance: -; v_gene: TRBV5-6; len: 17; CDR3aa: CASSLEGAGPTYNEQFF; CDR3nt: TGTGCCAGCAGCTTGGAGGGCGCGGGACCCACCTACAATGAGCAGTTCTTC
d_gene: -; j_gene: TRBJ1-4; abundance: -; v_gene: TRBV15; len: 13; CDR3aa: CATSIGGGEKLFF; CDR3nt: TGTGCCACCAGCATCGGGGGGGGTGAAAAACTGTTTTTT
d_gene: TRBD1; j_gene: TRBJ1-5; abundance: once; v_gene: TRBV2; len: 14; CDR3aa: CASSERTGGQPQHF; CDR3nt: TGTGCCAGCAGTGAACGGACAGGGGGGCAGCCCCAGCATTTT
d_gene: TRBD1; j_gene: TRBJ1-1; abundance: -; v_gene: TRBV25-1; len: 14; CDR3aa: CASSETGGSPEAFF; CDR3nt: TGTGCCAGCAGTGAGACAGGGGGGTCGCCTGAAGCTTTCTTT
d_gene: TRBD1; j_gene: TRBJ2-2; abundance: once; v_gene: TRBV3-1/TRBV3-2; len: 15; CDR3aa: CASSPRDRNTGELFF; CDR3nt: TGTGCCAGCAGCCCCCGGGACAGGAACACCGGGGAGCTGTTTTTT
d_gene: -; j_gene: TRBJ1-2; abundance: -; v_gene: TRBV6-2/TRBV6-3; len: 14; CDR3aa: CASSYTGSYNGYTF; CDR3nt: TGTGCCAGCAGTTATACCGGGAGCTATAATGGCTACACCTTC